This T cell receptor (beta chain) was observed in a study of naive and memory T cell subsets. CD4 T cells were positively selected, then CD8 T cells from the CD4-negative fraction. The germline gives CDR1 SGHAT, CDR2 FQNNGV. This CDR3 region has 17 residues. The V and J ends lost 1 base and 3 bases respectively, with 15 bases between them. This clonotype was seen more than once but under ten times. An equimolar mix of two oligonucleotides served as the beta constant-region primer for TRBC1 and TRBC2. One entry per CDR3 protein, called by TCRdb with MiXCR from the UMI-ligation and nested PCR reads. Here the sample spans tens of thousands of distinct CDR3 sequences, 10% to 15% being singletons.

The rearrangement uses TRBV11-2 and TRBJ2-2; a weak D match, TRBD1 (6 bases). The source of this sequence is a human donor in good health. The specimen was effector memory CD4+ T cells from blood. Subset given: effector memory, CD45RA- CD27-. The CDR3 region has the DNA TGTGCCAGCAGCTTAGGGGCCAGGGGACAACACACCGGGGAGCTGTTTTTT. As protein: CASSLGARGQHTGELFF.